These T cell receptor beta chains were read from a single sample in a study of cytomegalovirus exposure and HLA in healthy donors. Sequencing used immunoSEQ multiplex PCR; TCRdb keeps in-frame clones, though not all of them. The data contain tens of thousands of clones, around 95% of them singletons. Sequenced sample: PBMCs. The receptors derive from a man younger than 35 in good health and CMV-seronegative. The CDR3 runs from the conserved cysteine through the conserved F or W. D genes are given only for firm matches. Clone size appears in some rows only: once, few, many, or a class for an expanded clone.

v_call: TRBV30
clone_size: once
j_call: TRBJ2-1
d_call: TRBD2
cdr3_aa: CAWRQAGGERRNEQFF
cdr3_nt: TGTGCCTGGAGACAAGCGGGAGGTGAAAGGAGGAATGAGCAGTTCTTC

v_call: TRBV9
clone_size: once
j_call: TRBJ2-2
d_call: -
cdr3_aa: CASSVPGTQSNTGELFF
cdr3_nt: TGTGCCAGCAGCGTTCCCGGGACTCAATCCAACACCGGGGAGCTGTTTTTT

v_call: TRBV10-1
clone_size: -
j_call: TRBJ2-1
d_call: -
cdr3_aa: CASRTAGVSYNEQFF
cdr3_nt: TGCGCCAGCAGGACCGCAGGGGTCTCCTACAATGAGCAGTTCTTC

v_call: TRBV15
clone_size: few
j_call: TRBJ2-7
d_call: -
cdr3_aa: CATSRSTDAWYEQYF
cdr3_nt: TGTGCCACCAGCAGATCGACAGACGCCTGGTACGAGCAGTACTTC

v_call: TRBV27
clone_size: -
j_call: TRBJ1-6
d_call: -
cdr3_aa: CASSLSAGWESPLHF
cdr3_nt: TGTGCCAGCAGTTTATCGGCAGGGTGGGAATCACCCCTCCACTTT

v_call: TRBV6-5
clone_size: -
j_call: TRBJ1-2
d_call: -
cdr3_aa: CASSYSAVNYGYTF
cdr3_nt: TGTGCCAGCAGTTACTCGGCAGTGAACTATGGCTACACCTTC

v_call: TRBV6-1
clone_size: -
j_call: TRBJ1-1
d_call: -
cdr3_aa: CASSALTENTEAFF
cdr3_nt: TGTGCCAGCAGTGCCTTGACAGAGAACACTGAAGCTTTCTTT

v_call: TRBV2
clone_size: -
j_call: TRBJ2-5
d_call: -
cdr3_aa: CASEAAQETQYF
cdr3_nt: TGTGCCAGCGAGGCAGCCCAAGAGACCCAGTACTTC

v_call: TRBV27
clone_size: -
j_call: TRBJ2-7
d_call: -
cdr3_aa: CASSFLGEGYEQYF
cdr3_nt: TGTGCCAGCAGTTTTCTGGGCGAAGGCTACGAGCAGTACTTC

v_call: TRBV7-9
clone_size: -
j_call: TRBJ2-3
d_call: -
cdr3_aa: CASSLVPRNTDTQYF
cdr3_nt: TGTGCCAGCAGCTTAGTTCCTAGGAACACAGATACGCAGTATTTT

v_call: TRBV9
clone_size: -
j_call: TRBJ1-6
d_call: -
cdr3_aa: CASSVAGLESPLHF
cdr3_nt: TGTGCCAGCAGCGTAGCAGGGTTAGAATCACCCCTCCACTTT

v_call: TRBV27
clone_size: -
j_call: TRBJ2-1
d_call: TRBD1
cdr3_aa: CASSSTGADNEQFF
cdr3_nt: TGTGCCAGCAGTTCGACAGGGGCGGACAATGAGCAGTTCTTC

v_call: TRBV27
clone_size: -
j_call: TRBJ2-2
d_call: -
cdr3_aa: CASSSAGELFF
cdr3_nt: TGTGCCAGCAGTTCGGCCGGGGAGCTGTTTTTT

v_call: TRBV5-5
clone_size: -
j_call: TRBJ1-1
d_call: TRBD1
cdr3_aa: CASSPGQGTNTEAFF
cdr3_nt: TGTGCCAGCAGCCCTGGACAGGGAACGAACACTGAAGCTTTCTTT

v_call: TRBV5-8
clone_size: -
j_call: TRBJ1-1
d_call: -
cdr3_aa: CASSLSQTGLTEAFF
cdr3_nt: TGTGCCAGCAGCTTATCTCAGACAGGTCTCACTGAAGCTTTCTTT

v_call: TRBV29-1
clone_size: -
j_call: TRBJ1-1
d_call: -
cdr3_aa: CSAAGRMNTEAFF
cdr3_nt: TGCAGCGCTGCGGGACGGATGAACACTGAAGCTTTCTTT

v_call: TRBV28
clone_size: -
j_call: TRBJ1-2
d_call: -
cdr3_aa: CASSSTQGYYGYTF
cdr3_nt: TGTGCCAGCAGTTCGACTCAGGGGTACTATGGCTACACCTTC

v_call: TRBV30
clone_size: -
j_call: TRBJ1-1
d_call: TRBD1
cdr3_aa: CAWSVFSPGQGALNTEAFF
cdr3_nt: TGTGCCTGGAGTGTATTTAGTCCGGGACAGGGGGCGTTGAACACTGAAGCTTTCTTT

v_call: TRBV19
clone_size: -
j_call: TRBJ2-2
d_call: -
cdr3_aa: CASRSGGGSTGELFF
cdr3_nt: TGTGCCAGTAGATCCGGAGGTGGGTCTACCGGGGAGCTGTTTTTT

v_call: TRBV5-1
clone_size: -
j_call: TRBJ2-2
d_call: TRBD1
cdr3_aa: CASSLETGVAGELFF
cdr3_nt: TGCGCCAGCAGCTTGGAGACAGGGGTCGCCGGGGAGCTGTTTTTT

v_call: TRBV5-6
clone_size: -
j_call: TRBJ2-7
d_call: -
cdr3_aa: CASSSPQGRVTNEQYF
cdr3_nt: TGTGCCAGCAGCTCACCCCAGGGTCGCGTTACAAACGAGCAGTACTTC

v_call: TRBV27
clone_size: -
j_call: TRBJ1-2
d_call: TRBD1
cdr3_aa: CASRQTGESNYGYTF
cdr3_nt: TGTGCCAGCAGGCAGACAGGGGAGTCTAACTATGGCTACACCTTC

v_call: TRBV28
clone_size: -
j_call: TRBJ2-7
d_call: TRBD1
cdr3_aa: CASSEWTGGFYEQYF
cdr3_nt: TGTGCCAGCAGTGAATGGACAGGGGGCTTTTACGAGCAGTACTTC

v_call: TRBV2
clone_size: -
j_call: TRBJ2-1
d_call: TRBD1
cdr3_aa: CASSARQGARNEQFF
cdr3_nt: TGTGCCAGCAGTGCCCGACAGGGGGCGCGAAATGAGCAGTTCTTC

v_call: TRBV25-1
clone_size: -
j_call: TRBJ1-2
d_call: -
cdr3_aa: CASSGFFQGNYGYTF
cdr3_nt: TGTGCCAGCAGTGGTTTTTTTCAGGGGAACTATGGCTACACCTTC

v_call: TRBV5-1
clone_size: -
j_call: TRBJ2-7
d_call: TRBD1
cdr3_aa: CASSGDSFGLEQYF
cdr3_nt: TGCGCCAGCAGCGGGGACAGTTTCGGGTTGGAGCAGTACTTC

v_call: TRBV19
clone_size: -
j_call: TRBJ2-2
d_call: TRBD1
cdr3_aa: CASSVTGPGELFF
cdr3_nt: TGTGCCAGTTCAGTGACAGGGCCCGGGGAGCTGTTTTTT

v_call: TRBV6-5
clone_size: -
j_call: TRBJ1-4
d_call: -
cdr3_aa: CASSYQTATNEKLFF
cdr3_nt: TGTGCCAGCAGTTACCAGACAGCCACTAATGAAAAACTGTTTTTT

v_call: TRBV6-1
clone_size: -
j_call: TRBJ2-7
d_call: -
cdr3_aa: CASGFFGGGSYEQYF
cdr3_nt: TGTGCCAGCGGCTTTTTTGGCGGAGGGTCCTACGAGCAGTACTTC

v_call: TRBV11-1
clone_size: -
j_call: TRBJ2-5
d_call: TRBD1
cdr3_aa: CASSHRQGQETQYF
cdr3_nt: TGTGCCAGCAGCCATCGACAGGGACAAGAGACCCAGTACTTC

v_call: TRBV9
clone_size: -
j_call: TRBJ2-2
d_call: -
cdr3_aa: CASSVEQGVSGELFF
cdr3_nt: TGTGCCAGCAGCGTAGAGCAGGGTGTAAGCGGGGAGCTGTTTTTT

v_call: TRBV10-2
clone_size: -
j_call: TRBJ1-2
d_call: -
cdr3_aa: CASLKRQNMSEGYTF
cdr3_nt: TGCGCCAGCCTAAAGAGGCAGAATATGTCCGAAGGCTACACCTTC

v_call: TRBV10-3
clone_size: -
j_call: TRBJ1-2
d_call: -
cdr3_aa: CAISDFGEDYGYTF
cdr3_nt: TGTGCCATCAGTGATTTTGGGGAGGACTATGGCTACACCTTC

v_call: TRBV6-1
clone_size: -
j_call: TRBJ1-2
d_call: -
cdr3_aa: CASSEVRRRISTINYGYTF
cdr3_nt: TGTGCCAGCAGTGAAGTCCGCAGAAGAATATCGACAATTAACTATGGCTACACCTTC

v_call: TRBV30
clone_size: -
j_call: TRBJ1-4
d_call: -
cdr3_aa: CARGGQNRELFF
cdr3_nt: TGTGCCCGGGGGGGGCAAAACAGGGAACTGTTTTTT

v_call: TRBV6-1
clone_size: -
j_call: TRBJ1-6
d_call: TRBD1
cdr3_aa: CASSVQGYNSPLHF
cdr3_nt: TGTGCCAGCAGTGTACAGGGGTATAATTCACCCCTCCACTTT

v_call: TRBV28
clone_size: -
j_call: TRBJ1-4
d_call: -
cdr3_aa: CASSSSSTNEKLFF
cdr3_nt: TGTGCCAGCAGTTCCTCTTCAACTAATGAAAAACTGTTTTTT

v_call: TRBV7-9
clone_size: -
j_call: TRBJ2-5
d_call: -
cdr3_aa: CASSTRPRGETQYF
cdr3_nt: TGTGCCAGCAGCACCAGACCTAGGGGAGAGACCCAGTACTTC

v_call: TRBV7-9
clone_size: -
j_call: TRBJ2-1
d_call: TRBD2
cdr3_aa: CASSRTSGGADEQFF
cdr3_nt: TGTGCCAGCAGCCGAACTAGCGGGGGTGCCGATGAGCAGTTCTTC

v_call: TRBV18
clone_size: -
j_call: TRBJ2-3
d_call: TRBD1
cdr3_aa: CASSPGQVSTDTQYF
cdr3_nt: TGTGCCAGCTCACCGGGACAGGTTAGCACAGATACGCAGTATTTT